Each of the 15 T cell receptor beta chains below was sequenced from the same sample in a study of cytotoxic CD8 clonotypes in ibrutinib-treated CLL. The assay was immunoSEQ multiplex PCR, and TCRdb's table has in-frame clones only and misses some. The sample lists some 350,000 clones; around 66% were seen once. This specimen consisted of PBMCs, obtained after 36 months of ibrutinib treatment. These receptor sequences come from a human donor with chronic lymphocytic leukemia.

This clone came up once. The chain links TRBV5-1 to TRBJ2-7, with D possibly being TRBD2 (6 bases). Germline V lookup: CDR1 SGHRS, CDR2 YFSETQ. The CDR3 is made up of 14 amino acids. Deletions cut 1 base from V and 5 bases from J, with 13 bases between. DNA for the CDR3: TGCGCCAGCAGCTTGAGGCTGGGGGGACACGAGCAGTACTTC. Translation: CASSLRLGGHEQYF.

This clone has just one count. The rearrangement links TRBV7-9 to TRBJ1-1, with no clear D. V lost 5 bases to trimming and J lost 0 bases, with 16 bases between them. Germline assignment: CDR1 SEHNR and CDR2 FQNEAQ (reference sequence). The CDR3 has 16 residues. CDR3 amino acids: CASSGPGREVNTEAFF. The CDR3 DNA is TGTGCCAGCAGCGGACCAGGAAGGGAGGTGAACACTGAAGCTTTCTTT.

This clone has just one count. This chain connects TRBV18 to TRBJ2-3; D is perhaps TRBD2 (6 bases). The germline V and J ends were trimmed by 2 bases and 7 bases, with 13 bases remaining between them. Germline V gives CDR1 KGHSH, CDR2 LQKENI. This CDR3 contains 14 residues. The CDR3 coding sequence is TGTGCCAGCTCACCAAGGAGGGACGGGAATACGCAGTATTTT. This codes for CASSPRRDGNTQYF.

V is TRBV7-9 and J is TRBJ2-5; D unresolved. The CDR3 has 15 amino acids. The V gene's germline CDR1 is SEHNR and CDR2 FQNEAQ (reference sequence). V was shortened by 2 bases and J by 5 bases, with 15 bases between the two germline ends. The CDR3 protein is CASSLRSLGSETQYF. The DNA for the CDR3 is TGTGCCAGCAGCTTAAGGAGTCTTGGTTCGGAGACCCAGTACTTC.

The chain uses TRBV7-8 and TRBJ2-4; D is perhaps TRBD1 or TRBD2 (5 bases each). The V gene's germline CDR1 is SGHVS and CDR2 FQNEAQ. V lost 0 bases, J lost 6 bases, and 12 bases lay in between. The CDR3 has 15 residues. CDR3 sequence (DNA): TGTGCCAGCAGCTTAGCCTGGTTCGGGGCAAACATTCAGTACTTC. Amino acid sequence: CASSLAWFGANIQYF. Based on the CDR3 plus reference TRBV7-8 and TRBJ2-4, the full variable domain is GAGVSQSPRYKVAKRGQDVALRCDPISGHVSLFWYQQALGQGPEFLTYFQNEAQLDKSGLPSDRFFAERPEGSVSTLKIQRTQQEDSAVYLCASSLAWFGANIQYFGAGTRLSVL.

V is TRBV28 and J is TRBJ2-3; D call uncertain. Germline loops: CDR1 MDHEN, CDR2 SYDVKM. Trimming cost V 2 bases and J 5 bases, with 14 bases left between them. The CDR3 totals 15 residues. The CDR3 here is CASSLAGAAKDTQYF. DNA for the CDR3: TGTGCCAGCAGTTTAGCTGGCGCAGCCAAAGATACGCAGTATTTT.

This clone showed up just once. The rearrangement links TRBV30 to TRBJ2-7; 7 bases line up with TRBD2. Germline V gives CDR1 GTSNPN, CDR2 SVGIG (reference sequence). The trim removed 4 bases at V and 0 bases at J, leaving 6 bases unmatched. The CDR3 has 14 residues. In nucleotides, the CDR3 is TGTGCCTGGATCCCTAGCGGTAGCTCCTACGAGCAGTACTTC. Translating it yields CAWIPSGSSYEQYF.

The rearrangement joins TRBV6-5 to TRBJ1-2, with a tentative D call TRBD1 (6 bases). V lost 5 bases and J lost 0, with 13 bases in between. The germline V gene has CDR1 MNHEY and CDR2 SVGAGI. This CDR3 has 15 residues. Here the CDR3 DNA reads TGTGCCAGCAGTAACACAGGGCTAACTAACTATGGCTACACCTTC. This codes for CASSNTGLTNYGYTF.

The V gene is TRBV6-1, the J gene TRBJ2-3; 8 nucleotides match TRBD1. V lost 7 bases to trimming and J lost 4 bases; unmatched junction nucleotides: 4. The CDR3 spans 13 residues. Germline V CDR1 and CDR2: MNHNS, SASEGT. CDR3 region: CASKGQDSDTQYF. CDR3 DNA sequence: TGTGCCAGCAAGGGACAGGACTCAGATACGCAGTATTTT.

The sample holds one count of this clone. The chain is built from TRBV28 and TRBJ2-3; 10 bases line up with TRBD2. CDR1 and CDR2 (germline): MDHEN, SYDVKM. The J segment lost 3 bases and the V segment lost 6 bases, leaving 6 bases of the junction unmatched. The CDR3 totals 15 residues. The DNA for the CDR3 is TGTGCCAGCAGGCTGGGACTAGCGAGGACAGATACGCAGTATTTT. Translation: CASRLGLARTDTQYF.

The chain combines TRBV7-9 with TRBJ2-2; 7 bases match TRBD1. The CDR3 sequence is 17 residues long. After removal of 5 bases from V and 4 bases from J, the junction contained 13 bases not matched to a gene. Germline lookup yields CDR1 SEHNR and CDR2 FQNEAQ (reference sequence). The CDR3 nucleotides read TGTGCCAGCAGCCCCCTCAGGACAGGAGATCTCACCGGGGAGCTGTTTTTT. It specifies CASSPLRTGDLTGELFF.

The chain combines TRBV18 with TRBJ2-6; no definite D call. V lost 3 bases and J lost 0, with 6 bases in between. Germline V gene data show CDR1 as KGHSH and CDR2 as LQKENI. The CDR3 has 15 residues. CDR3 residues: CASSPPGSGANVLTF. CDR3 nucleotide sequence: TGTGCCAGCTCACCCCCAGGCTCTGGGGCCAACGTCCTGACTTTC.

This clone was observed a single time. The chain is built from TRBV28 and TRBJ1-5; TRBD1 is a possible D gene (6 bases). V gave up 8 bases and J gave up 4 bases, with 21 bases separating them. The CDR3 has 16 residues. Germline-derived CDR1 and CDR2 are MDHEN and SYDVKM. In DNA, the CDR3 is TGTGCCAGCGAGAGATTAACAGGGAGGACTAATCAGCCCCAGCATTTT. Residues: CASERLTGRTNQPQHF.

The DNA of the CDR3 is TGTGCCAGCTCAACGATACAGGGCTCACCCCTCCACTTT. It translates to CASSTIQGSPLHF. The chain employs TRBV18 and TRBJ1-6; D possibly corresponds to TRBD1 (6 bases). This CDR3 spans 13 amino acids. Trimming removed 5 bases from V and 10 bases from J, with 12 bases in between. Germline assignment: CDR1 KGHSH and CDR2 LQKENI.

The rearrangement uses TRBV5-4 and TRBJ2-3; 7 bases agree with TRBD2. CDR1 and CDR2 from the germline V gene are SGHNT and YYREEE (reference sequence). The CDR3 is 12 residues long. J gave up 4 bases and V 7 bases, and 3 bases lay outside the gene matches. CDR3 region: CASGAGADTQYF. DNA of the CDR3: TGTGCCAGCGGGGCGGGGGCAGATACGCAGTATTTT.